This TCR beta chain was obtained from a study of vaccination and CD4 T cells after COVID-19. Background on the study: Participants, all vaccine recipients, received two doses of either BNT162b2 or mRNA-1273. Stimulation of cells relied on overlapping spike peptides derived from SARS-CoV-2, HCoV-NL63, HCoV-OC43 and HCoV-229E.

A note on this clonotype: Its antigen is still unknown.

The Oncomine TCR Beta short-read assay generated sequence data from the DNA of cultured CD4+ T cells. Genomic DNA extraction was carried out from cultured CD4+ T cells. TCRdb re-called the PCR reads with MiXCR, one entry per CDR3 protein. The data contain about 21,000 distinct CDR3 sequences, over 40% of them seen just once; the ten biggest clones take up around 10%. Stated treatment: approximately 9-day PBMC culture with coronavirus spike peptide pools or control peptides (ViraFEST assay). Germline V gene lookup returns CDR1 SEHNR and CDR2 FQNEAQ (reference sequence). Trimming cost V 2 bases and J 2 bases, with 9 bases left between them. CDR3 length equals 15 residues.

The V and J genes are TRBV7-9 and TRBJ2-2; TRBD1 might be the D (6 bases). Source material: CD4+ T cells from blood, cultured in vitro. The clonotype originates from a human donor who had recovered from COVID-19. The DNA for the CDR3 is TGTGCCAGCAGCTTAAGACAGGCTAACACCGGGGAGCTGTTTTTT. It yields the protein CASSLRQANTGELFF.